This TCR beta chain originates from a study of OX40 agonist ivuxolimab in advanced cancers. Data came from immunoSEQ multiplex PCR; TCRdb stores just in-frame clones and leaves some out. The repertoire has tens of thousands of clones, about 88% of them found once; the top ten carry roughly 1.1%. V was trimmed by 0 bases and J by 5 bases, leaving 26 bases between them. The CDR3 spans 19 residues. Germline CDR1 SGHRS, CDR2 YFSETQ. Sequencing used CD4+ or CD8+ T cells sorted from blood, obtained in a trial of the OX40 agonist ivuxolimab. This TCR came from an adult with an advanced solid tumor such as melanoma, head and neck, liver or kidney cancer. The chain employs TRBV5-1 and TRBJ2-5, with unresolved D. DNA of the CDR3: TGCGCCAGCAGCTTGGAGGGTTTTGGTAGCATAACCCTGCGGGAGACCCAGTACTTC. It yields the protein CASSLEGFGSITLRETQYF.